Below, one T cell receptor beta chain is given with its context. TCRdb called the RACE reads again in MiXCR, with one record for every CDR3 protein. The sample lists some 200,000 distinct CDR3 sequences, 30% seen once, with nearly 3% in the top ten. Trimming removed 3 bases from V and 1 base from J; junction bases left unmatched: 1. CDR3 size: 14 residues. Germline V gene data show CDR1 as MDHEN and CDR2 as SYDVKM. This record comes from a study of human T cells and chemical hapten exposure. Time point in this sample: pre-sensitization, week 0. Treatment specified: therapeutic diphenylcyclopropenone sensitization with weekly scalp DPC.

Source: whole blood, taken in connection with sensitization to the hapten diphenylcyclopropenone (DPC). The J gene is TRBJ2-3, the V gene TRBV28, with 7 positions matching TRBD1. The TCR originated in a woman in her thirties with alopecia areata. Some clones in this sample may be carry-over from other donors' samples. CDR3 DNA: TGTGCCAGCAGTTTTGACAGGGGCACAGATACGCAGTATTTT. Amino acid sequence: CASSFDRGTDTQYF.